The table lists the clone carrying this T cell receptor (beta chain) with a few counts. Its target is unknown. In germline, CDR1 is WSHSY, CDR2 SAAADI. V lost 2 bases to trimming and J lost 1 base, with 17 bases between them. The CDR3 spans 17 residues. These data belong to a study of radiotherapy plus CTLA-4 blockade in lung cancer. Whole-study findings and limits: Response, reportedly, was best predicted by interferon-beta along with early blood T cell clone dynamics. In blood, tumor-derived TCR clones expanded after radiotherapy plus ipilimumab.

Focal radiation was given together with CTLA-4 blockade (ipilimumab) to patients with chemo-refractory metastatic non-small-cell lung cancer. Repertoires were generated with immunoSEQ multiplex PCR, while TCRdb's copy carries only in-frame clones and drops some. This table holds about 90,000 clones, around 81% found once. Specimen: peripheral blood, collected from a patient treated with radiotherapy plus ipilimumab. The sequence was collected from a human donor with non-small cell lung cancer that progressed on radiotherapy plus ipilimumab. V is TRBV10-2 and J is TRBJ2-5; no reliable D call. CDR3 residues: CASSEARSRVPQETQYF. The CDR3 DNA is TGCGCCAGCAGTGAGGCCCGATCCAGAGTCCCCCAAGAGACCCAGTACTTC.